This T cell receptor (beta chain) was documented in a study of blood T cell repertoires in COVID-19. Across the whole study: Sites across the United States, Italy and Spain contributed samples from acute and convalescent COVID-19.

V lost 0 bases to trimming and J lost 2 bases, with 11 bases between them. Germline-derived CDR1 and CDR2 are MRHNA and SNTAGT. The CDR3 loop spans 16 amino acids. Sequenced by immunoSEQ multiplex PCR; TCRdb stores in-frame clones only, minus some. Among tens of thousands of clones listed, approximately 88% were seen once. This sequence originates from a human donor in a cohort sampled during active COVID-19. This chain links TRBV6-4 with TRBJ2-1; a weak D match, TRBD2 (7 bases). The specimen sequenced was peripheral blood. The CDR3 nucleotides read TGTGCCAGCAGTGACTCGAGGGGGGGCCCCTACAATGAGCAGTTCTTC. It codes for CASSDSRGGPYNEQFF.